This is a list of T cell receptor beta chains from one sample in a study of OX40 agonist ivuxolimab in advanced cancers. Some clones are missing from TCRdb's copy, which holds only in-frame ones; the method was immunoSEQ multiplex PCR. This table holds tens of thousands of clones, around nine tenths found once. The sequences come from CD4+ or CD8+ T cells sorted from blood, collected in a trial of the OX40 agonist ivuxolimab. The receptors stem from an adult with an advanced solid tumor such as melanoma, head and neck, liver or kidney cancer. The CDR3 runs from the conserved cysteine through the conserved F or W. The D gene is left open where the match is weak. Not every row has a clone size; where given, it reads once, few, many or a size class.

v_gene	d_gene	j_gene	abundance	len	CDR3nt	CDR3aa
TRBV6-5	.	TRBJ2-1	.	13	TGTGCCAGCAGTTACGGACTGTACAATGAGCAGTTCTTC	CASSYGLYNEQFF
TRBV13	TRBD1	TRBJ2-7	.	16	TGTGCCAGCAGCTCTTATCGGGACAGCCCCAACTACGAGCAGTACTTC	CASSSYRDSPNYEQYF
TRBV7-6	.	TRBJ1-5	.	15	TGTGCCAGCAGCTTAGAACAGGGCCCAGGCCAGCCCCAGCATTTT	CASSLEQGPGQPQHF
TRBV4-3	.	TRBJ2-2	.	14	TGCGCCAGCAGCGTGGACCGCAACACCGGGGAGCTGTTTTTT	CASSVDRNTGELFF
TRBV19	TRBD1	TRBJ1-5	.	15	TGTGCCAGTTTAACGGGACAGGGACGCAATCAGCCCCAGCATTTT	CASLTGQGRNQPQHF
TRBV19	TRBD1	TRBJ1-4	.	14	TGTGCCAGTAGGGACTTGACAGGGGACGAAAAACTGTTTTTT	CASRDLTGDEKLFF
TRBV6-5	TRBD2	TRBJ2-3	once	15	TGTGCCAGCAGTTACTCGTGGGGGAGGGCAGATACGCAGTATTTT	CASSYSWGRADTQYF
TRBV6-1	TRBD1	TRBJ2-5	.	15	TGTGCCAGCACCGGGGACAGGGGGACGGGGGAGACCCAGTACTTC	CASTGDRGTGETQYF
TRBV14	.	TRBJ2-5	.	12	TGTGCCAGCAGCCAAGATCGGCAGACCCAGTACTTC	CASSQDRQTQYF
TRBV7-2	TRBD2	TRBJ2-5	.	15	TGTGCCAGCAGCTGGGCGGCGGGAGGTGTAGAGACCCAGTACTTC	CASSWAAGGVETQYF
TRBV10-3	.	TRBJ2-5	.	13	TGTGCCATCAGTCCGGACCTTCAAGAGACCCAGTACTTC	CAISPDLQETQYF
TRBV7-2	TRBD2	TRBJ2-2	.	16	TGTGCCAGCAGCTACTCCGGACTAGCGGGGGGCGGGGAGCTGTTTTTT	CASSYSGLAGGGELFF
TRBV5-4	.	TRBJ2-7	.	13	TGTGCCAGCAGCCGTAACTCGGACTACGAGCAGTACTTC	CASSRNSDYEQYF
TRBV5-5	.	TRBJ2-3	.	15	TGTGCCAGCAGCCCTCGATTGGGGGCGGGAAATACGCAGTATTTT	CASSPRLGAGNTQYF
TRBV5-1	.	TRBJ1-1	once	14	TGCGCCAGCAGCTTGGAAGCAAGGGAGGATCGAGCTTTCTTT	CASSLEAREDRAFF
TRBV10-1	TRBD1	TRBJ2-7	.	16	TGCGCCAGCAGTGACCTCACAGGGGTTCCATCCTACGAGCAGTACTTC	CASSDLTGVPSYEQYF
TRBV5-4	TRBD1	TRBJ2-7	.	13	TGTGCCAGCAGCCTGGACAGGGTCGACGAGCAGTACTTC	CASSLDRVDEQYF
TRBV29-1	.	TRBJ1-3	.	14	TGCAGCGTTGAAGATGGGAGGGCTGGAAACACCATATATTTT	CSVEDGRAGNTIYF
TRBV4-3	TRBD2	TRBJ2-1	.	16	TGCGCCAGCAGCCAGGACCCGGGGGGGGGATACAATGAGCAGTTCTTC	CASSQDPGGGYNEQFF
TRBV19	.	TRBJ2-5	.	14	TGTGCCAGTAGTATGGAACCCGGTGGGGAGACCCAGTACTTC	CASSMEPGGETQYF
TRBV5-6	TRBD1	TRBJ2-3	.	17	TGTGCCAGCAGCCCGGGGACAGGGGATTTCAGGACAGATACGCAGTATTTT	CASSPGTGDFRTDTQYF
TRBV6-1	TRBD2	TRBJ2-7	once	13	TGTGCCAGCAGTGAATCGTTAGCGGGAGAGGTGTACTTC	CASSESLAGEVYF
TRBV5-1	.	TRBJ2-1	.	15	TGCGCCAGCAGCCCGGAAGGAAGCTCCTACAATGAGCAGTTCTTC	CASSPEGSSYNEQFF
TRBV10-3	.	TRBJ2-5	.	13	TGTGCCATCAGTCTCAGCGAGAGAGAGACCCAGTACTTC	CAISLSERETQYF
TRBV7-2	TRBD2	TRBJ2-1	.	16	TGTGCCAGCAGCCCTCGGACTAGCGGGAGGATGAGTGAGCAGTTCTTC	CASSPRTSGRMSEQFF
TRBV19	.	TRBJ2-5	.	16	TGTGCCAGTAGTATCGCGCGGGGTAGGGGCCAAGAGACCCAGTACTTC	CASSIARGRGQETQYF
TRBV10-1	TRBD1	TRBJ1-1	.	13	TGCGCCAGCAGAAACGGACAGGGGACTGAAGCTTTCTTT	CASRNGQGTEAFF
TRBV11-2	.	TRBJ1-2	.	14	TGTGCCAGCAGCTTAGAGGGACTCAGCTATGGCTACACCTTC	CASSLEGLSYGYTF
TRBV7-9	.	TRBJ2-1	.	15	TGTGCCAGCAGCCTCACCGGGACATCCGGCAATGAGCAGTTCTTC	CASSLTGTSGNEQFF
TRBV2	.	TRBJ2-5	.	13	TGTGCCAGCAGGCTGTCGGCACCAGAGACCCAGTACTTC	CASRLSAPETQYF
TRBV5-5	.	TRBJ2-2	.	19	TGTGCCAGCAGCTTACCTTCCACTCCGGGCCAAAGGTTAGCCGGGGAGCTGTTTTTT	CASSLPSTPGQRLAGELFF
TRBV6-5	.	TRBJ1-5	.	13	TGTGCCAGCAGTTCCAGGGAAAATCAGCCCCAGCATTTT	CASSSRENQPQHF
TRBV4-1	.	TRBJ1-6	.	15	TGCGCCAGCAGCCAAGATCAGAAGCCTCATTCACCCCTCCACTTT	CASSQDQKPHSPLHF
TRBV19	.	TRBJ2-1	once	17	TGTGCCAGTAGTATCCGTGGGTCGAGTGTGACCTACAATGAGCAGTTCTTC	CASSIRGSSVTYNEQFF
TRBV6-6	.	TRBJ1-5	medium-sized	15	TGTGCCAGCAGTCCGACGAGGGCAGGGAATCAGCCCCAGCATTTT	CASSPTRAGNQPQHF
TRBV14	TRBD2	TRBJ2-3	.	12	TGTGCCAGCAGCCAAGTGCGGGAGCGGCAGTATTTT	CASSQVRERQYF
TRBV7-6	.	TRBJ2-1	.	11	TGTGCCAGCAGCTTTTACAATGAGCAGTTCTTC	CASSFYNEQFF
TRBV18	.	TRBJ1-3	.	17	TGTGCCAGCTCACCCTCAACTGGGGGCCACTCTGGAAACACCATATATTTT	CASSPSTGGHSGNTIYF
TRBV5-1	.	TRBJ2-7	.	13	TGCGCCAGCAGTGTAGGGGGCTCCTACGAGCAGTACTTC	CASSVGGSYEQYF
TRBV15	.	TRBJ2-1	.	18	TGTGCCACCAGCAGAGATCTCTCCGGGCCCAAGACGTACAATGAGCAGTTCTTC	CATSRDLSGPKTYNEQFF
TRBV14	.	TRBJ2-5	.	12	TGTGCCAGCAGCCAAGATGGGAGGACCCAGTACTTC	CASSQDGRTQYF
TRBV7-8	.	TRBJ2-7	once	11	TGTGCCAGCAGCACACAGGGCGAGCAGTACTTC	CASSTQGEQYF
TRBV29-1	.	TRBJ1-1	.	15	TGCAGCGTTGAAGGGGGGGTCCTAATGAACACTGAAGCTTTCTTT	CSVEGGVLMNTEAFF
TRBV11-2	TRBD1	TRBJ2-7	once	15	TGTGCCAGCAGCTTAGCGGGACAGGGAGGGTACGAGCAGTACTTC	CASSLAGQGGYEQYF
TRBV10-3	.	TRBJ1-1	.	13	TGTGCCATCAGTAAGGACGGGAACACTGAAGCTTTCTTT	CAISKDGNTEAFF
TRBV25-1	.	TRBJ2-5	.	13	TGTGCCAGCAGTGAATTCAGGGGAGAGACCCAGTACTTC	CASSEFRGETQYF
TRBV6-6	TRBD1	TRBJ2-7	.	15	TGTGCCAGCAGTTACTCACACGGGACAGCCTACGAGCAGTACTTC	CASSYSHGTAYEQYF
TRBV11-2	TRBD1	TRBJ2-1	.	16	TGTGCCAGCAGCGCAACAGGGGACAGGGGAGCCAATGAGCAGTTCTTC	CASSATGDRGANEQFF
TRBV4-2	TRBD1	TRBJ1-4	.	17	TGTGCCAGCAGCCTATCAGGGACAGGGGGCGGAGGTGAAAAACTGTTTTTT	CASSLSGTGGGGEKLFF
TRBV10-2	TRBD2	TRBJ2-5	.	13	TGCGCCAGCAGTCTCGCTAGCGGCGAGACCCAGTACTTC	CASSLASGETQYF
TRBV19	.	TRBJ2-3	.	15	TGTGCCAGTAACAGGCAGGGGGGTTGGACAGATACGCAGTATTTT	CASNRQGGWTDTQYF
TRBV6-6	.	TRBJ2-3	.	15	TGTGCCAGCAGTTACGTGGGGGGCCCCACAGATACGCAGTATTTT	CASSYVGGPTDTQYF
TRBV6-6	.	TRBJ2-1	.	15	TGTGCCAGCAATTCCCCGGGACGCAGCTACAATGAGCAGTTCTTC	CASNSPGRSYNEQFF
TRBV2	.	TRBJ1-1	.	13	TGTGCCAGCAGTTCCACGGGGGGCACTGAAGCTTTCTTT	CASSSTGGTEAFF